The TCR beta chain described here comes from a study of T cells after yellow fever vaccination. TCRdb reprocessed the 5' RACE reads with MiXCR, giving one entry per CDR3 protein. This repertoire shows just under 600,000 distinct CDR3 sequences, less than 15% found once; its top ten account for more than 12%. The CDR3 has 14 residues. The V and J ends lost 1 base and 2 bases respectively, with 6 bases between them. This clonotype was recorded at least ten times. The V gene is TRBV12-3 or TRBV12-4, the J gene TRBJ1-5; D is unresolved. The source of this sequence is a man aged 25-40 years who received the YFV17D yellow fever vaccine. Sequenced here: PBMCs, sampled on the day of the yellow fever booster vaccination. CDR3 amino acids: CASSLGMGNQPQHF. Here the CDR3 DNA reads TGTGCCAGCAGTTTAGGCATGGGCAATCAGCCCCAGCATTTT.